This is a list of T cell receptor beta chains from one sample in a study of blood T cell repertoires in COVID-19. Sequenced by immunoSEQ multiplex PCR; TCRdb stores in-frame clones only, minus some. This sample yields 70,000 to 80,000 clones, of which about 89% are seen a single time; over 10% belongs to the top ten. Sequences were obtained from peripheral blood. The receptors stem from a woman aged 55 to 70 with acute or convalescent COVID-19. CDR3s include the opening cysteine and the closing phenylalanine or tryptophan. The D gene is left open where the match is weak. Clone size is stated in some rows and not others, as once, few, many or a class when expanded.

j_call	clone_size	d_call	v_call	cdr3_nt	cdr3_aa
TRBJ1-5	NA	NA	TRBV15	TGTGCCACCGGTCAGGGTATCAATCAGCCCCAGCATTTT	CATGQGINQPQHF
TRBJ1-2	NA	NA	TRBV5-4	TGTGCCAGCAGCTTAATAGGGGGCTATGGCTACACCTTC	CASSLIGGYGYTF
TRBJ1-2	NA	NA	TRBV7-3	TGTGCCAGCAGCCCTATGAAGGCAGGGGAAGGCTACACCTTC	CASSPMKAGEGYTF
TRBJ1-2	once	TRBD1	TRBV11-1	TGTGCCAGCAGCTCGGACAGGGGAAGAGGATATGGCTACACCTTC	CASSSDRGRGYGYTF
TRBJ2-3	NA	TRBD1	TRBV6-4	TGTGCCAGCAGTACAGGGGGCGCCTCAGATACGCAGTATTTT	CASSTGGASDTQYF
TRBJ1-5	NA	NA	TRBV4-1	TGCGCCAGCAGCCTGACAGCGATTAGCAATCAGCCCCAGCATTTT	CASSLTAISNQPQHF
TRBJ1-3	NA	NA	TRBV6-1	TGTGCCAGCAGTGAAACTGGTTTCTCTGGAAACACCATATATTTT	CASSETGFSGNTIYF
TRBJ1-2	NA	TRBD1	TRBV4-1	TGCGCCAGCAGCCTGCCCGACAGGGACTATGGCTACACCTTC	CASSLPDRDYGYTF
TRBJ2-2	NA	NA	TRBV5-1	TGCGCCAGCAGCTTGGATGCGTTCGGCAGGGGTTCCACCGGGGAGCTGTTTTTT	CASSLDAFGRGSTGELFF
TRBJ2-7	NA	NA	TRBV5-5	TGTGCCAGCAGCGCCCCTACCGCTAGCTCCTACGAGCAGTACTTC	CASSAPTASSYEQYF
TRBJ1-5	NA	NA	TRBV19	TGTGCCAGTAGTACCTTCAGGGGTGGTGGCAATCAGCCCCAGCATTTT	CASSTFRGGGNQPQHF
TRBJ1-2	NA	NA	TRBV12-3/TRBV12-4	TGTGCCAGCAGTTTCGACCCCGCGGGGGACTACACCTTC	CASSFDPAGDYTF
TRBJ2-7	NA	TRBD2	TRBV4-2	TGTGCCAGCAGCCAAGAACTAGCGGGGGGCTTACCGAGCTACGAGCAGTACTTC	CASSQELAGGLPSYEQYF
TRBJ1-5	NA	NA	TRBV24-1	TGTGCCACCAGTGGGTCGGACAGTGTCAATCAGCCCCAGCATTTT	CATSGSDSVNQPQHF
TRBJ1-2	NA	TRBD1	TRBV3-1/TRBV3-2	TGTGCCAGCAGCCAGGTGGACAGGGCCAGTGGCTACACCTTC	CASSQVDRASGYTF
TRBJ1-2	NA	TRBD1	TRBV3-1/TRBV3-2	TGTGCCAGCAGCCAAGGGGCAGGGGGGATCTATGGCTACACCTTC	CASSQGAGGIYGYTF
TRBJ2-3	NA	NA	TRBV19	TGTGCCAGTAGTATTACAGCCCAGACAGATACGCAGTATTTT	CASSITAQTDTQYF
TRBJ1-3	once	TRBD1	TRBV18	TGTGCCAGCTCAATCAGGGGGTCTGGAAACACCATATATTTT	CASSIRGSGNTIYF
TRBJ2-2	NA	TRBD2	TRBV7-3	TGTGCCAGCAGCTCGGGACTAGCGGGGGCCGGGGAGCTGTTTTTT	CASSSGLAGAGELFF
TRBJ1-2	NA	NA	TRBV14	TGTGCCAGCACACCTAAGGGGGATAGGAATGGCTACACCTTC	CASTPKGDRNGYTF
TRBJ2-5	once	NA	TRBV6-2/TRBV6-3	TGTGCCAGCAGTTCTGGCCCAGACCAAGAGACCCAGTACTTC	CASSSGPDQETQYF
TRBJ2-3	NA	NA	TRBV4-1	TGCGCCAGCAGCCACGCTAACGGAGATACGCAGTATTTT	CASSHANGDTQYF
TRBJ2-2	NA	TRBD2	TRBV16	TGTGCCAGCAGCCAATCGACTAGCAGGAACACCGGGGAGCTGTTTTTT	CASSQSTSRNTGELFF
TRBJ1-1	NA	TRBD1	TRBV7-2	TGTGCCAGCAGACCGACAGGGTTGAACACTGAAGCTTTCTTT	CASRPTGLNTEAFF
TRBJ2-6	NA	TRBD1	TRBV5-5	TGTGCCAGCAGCCTCCAGTCGACAGGGGCTGGGGCCAACGTCCTGACTTTC	CASSLQSTGAGANVLTF
TRBJ2-7	NA	TRBD2	TRBV7-9	TGTGCCAGCAGCGGTAGCGGGGGGGACTACGAGCAGTACTTC	CASSGSGGDYEQYF
TRBJ2-2	NA	NA	TRBV10-1	TGCGCCAGCAGTCGACCGGAGGACTGGAGGAACACCGGGGAGCTGTTTTTT	CASSRPEDWRNTGELFF
TRBJ1-1	NA	TRBD1	TRBV6-1	TGTGCCAGCAGTGAACCCCGGCGCCAGGGGGCCGCTTTCTTT	CASSEPRRQGAAFF